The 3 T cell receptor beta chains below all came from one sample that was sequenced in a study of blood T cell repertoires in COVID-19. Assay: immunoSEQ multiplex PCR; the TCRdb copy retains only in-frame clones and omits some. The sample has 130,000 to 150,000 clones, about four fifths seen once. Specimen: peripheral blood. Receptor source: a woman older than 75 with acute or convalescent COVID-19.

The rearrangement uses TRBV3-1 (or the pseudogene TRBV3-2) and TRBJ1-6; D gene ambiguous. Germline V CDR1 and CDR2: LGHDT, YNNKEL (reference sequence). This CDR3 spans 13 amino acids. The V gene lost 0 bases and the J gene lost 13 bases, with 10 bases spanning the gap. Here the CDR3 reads CASSQDPRPPLHF. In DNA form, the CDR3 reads TGTGCCAGCAGCCAAGACCCTCGTCCGCCCCTCCACTTT.

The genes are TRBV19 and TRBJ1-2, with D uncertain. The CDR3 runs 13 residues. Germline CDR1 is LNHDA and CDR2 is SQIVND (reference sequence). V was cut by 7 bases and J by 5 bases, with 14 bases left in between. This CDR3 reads CASMGGLLYGYTF. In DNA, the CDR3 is TGTGCCAGTATGGGAGGTCTGTTATATGGCTACACCTTC. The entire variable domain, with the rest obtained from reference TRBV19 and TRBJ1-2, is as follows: DGGITQSPKYLFRKEGQNVTLSCEQNLNHDAMYWYRQDPGQGLRLIYYSQIVNDFQKGDIAEGYSVSREKKESFPLTVTSAQKNPTAFYLCASMGGLLYGYTFGSGTRLTVV.

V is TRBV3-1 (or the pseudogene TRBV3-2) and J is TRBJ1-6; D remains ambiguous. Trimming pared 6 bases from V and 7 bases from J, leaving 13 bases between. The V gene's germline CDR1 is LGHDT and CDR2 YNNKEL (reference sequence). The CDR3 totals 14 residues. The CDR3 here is CASRGGLGNSPLHF. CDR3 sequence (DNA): TGTGCCAGCAGAGGAGGTCTGGGAAATTCACCCCTCCACTTT.